This T cell receptor beta chain was found in a study of Graves' ophthalmopathy and Graves' hyperthyroidism. Scientists amplified the TCR beta CDR3 regions from RNA transcripts. First-round RT-PCR employed HTBI primers, with a second-round multiplex PCR after it. MiXCR, applied by TCRdb to the multiplex PCR reads, yields one record per CDR3 protein. The data show hundreds of thousands of distinct CDR3 sequences, 20% to 25% seen once. Germline values: CDR1 MRHNA, CDR2 SNTAGT. The CDR3 length is 16 residues. V lost 2 bases to trimming and J lost 2 bases; unmatched junction nucleotides: 7. Sequencing was carried out using peripheral blood. The rearrangement links TRBV6-4 to TRBJ1-1, with TRBD1 matching 8 bases. The receptor was derived from a woman aged 18 to 35 with stable Graves' hyperthyroidism. The CDR3 DNA sequence: TGTGCCAGCAGTGACCCCCCGCCAGGGGGCAACACTGAAGCTTTCTTT. This codes for CASSDPPPGGNTEAFF.